Ten or more counts support the clone carrying this T cell receptor beta chain. Its target is not known. The data are from a study of neurological immune-mediated disorders. A single run covered 15-18 subjects with over 160 million TCR-beta sequences. TCRdb reanalysed the 5' RACE reads using MiXCR and keeps one entry per CDR3 protein. The repertoire holds some 38,000 distinct CDR3 sequences, with approximately 4.4% as singletons. Among the participants, healthy controls were blood bank volunteers in Maryland, USA. Study-wide results and limits: The expanded clones of different subjects shared no CDR3 amino acid sequences (suggesting private repertoires in all groups).

The CDR3 consists of 14 residues. CDR1 is DFQATT, CDR2 SNEGSKA, per germline (reference sequence). The V gene lost 6 bases and the J gene lost 4 bases, with 15 bases spanning the gap. Sequenced: CD4+ T cells from blood. This clonotype originated in a man between 18 and 29 years old in good health. The V gene is TRBV20-1, the J gene TRBJ1-4; D uncertain. CDR3 sequence: CSASRGQLNEKLFF. The CDR3, as DNA: TGCAGTGCGAGTCGTGGCCAGCTTAATGAAAAACTGTTTTTT.